This T cell receptor (beta chain) was sequenced during a study of post-analysis software for immune sequencing data. A remark on this clonotype: Its antigen is still unknown.

This CDR3 region has 12 residues. Germline-derived CDR1 and CDR2 are SGHNT and YYREEE (reference sequence). V shed 2 bases and J shed 8 bases, with 8 bases lying between them. Study-level results: Diversity measured as normalized Chao1 was significantly lower in multiple sclerosis patients than in controls. Higher frequency in patients than in controls was seen for roughly five TRBV segments, with TRBV5-6, TRBV5-1 and TRBV20-1 among them.

Unique molecular identifiers featured in each of the TCR beta cDNA libraries. In TCRdb, the PCR reads were re-called with MiXCR into one record per CDR3 protein. The sample holds around 400,000 distinct CDR3 sequences, about 40% seen once. This clonotype originated in a girl aged 2-10 years with multiple sclerosis. The sample was blood. This chain connects TRBV5-4 to TRBJ2-1; D is undetermined. Written as DNA, the CDR3 is TGTGCCAGCAGCTTCTCCTCCTATGAGCAGTTCTTC. Its protein is CASSFSSYEQFF. Combining the CDR3 with reference TRBV5-4 and TRBJ2-1 gives the whole variable domain ETGVTQSPTHLIKTRGQQVTLRCSSQSGHNTVSWYQQALGQGPQFIFQYYREEENGRGNFPPRFSGLQFPNYSSELNVNALELDDSALYLCASSFSSYEQFFGPGTRLTVL.